These T cell receptor beta chains were read from a single sample in a study of shared T cell receptors in the human thymus. Only in-frame clones appear in the TCRdb table, and some are missing; sequencing was by immunoSEQ multiplex PCR. Of about 660,000 clones listed, about 90% are singletons. These sequences were also reported in another study, on human thymus T cells.

Sequencing input: thymocytes. These receptors all come from a boy less than two years old with a congenital heart defect. CDR3s include the opening cysteine and the closing phenylalanine or tryptophan. D genes are given only for firm matches. Not every row has a clone size; where given, it reads once, few, many or a size class.

v_call: TRBV28
d_call: -
j_call: TRBJ1-5
clone_size: -
cdr3_aa: CASSFNRAGNQPQHF
cdr3_nt: TGTGCCAGCAGTTTTAACAGGGCCGGGAATCAGCCCCAGCATTTT

v_call: TRBV28
d_call: -
j_call: TRBJ1-5
clone_size: -
cdr3_aa: CASSFPGSNQPQHF
cdr3_nt: TGTGCCAGCAGTTTCCCGGGTAGCAATCAGCCCCAGCATTTT

v_call: TRBV2
d_call: TRBD2
j_call: TRBJ2-2
clone_size: -
cdr3_aa: CASSTPPSGGPSGELFF
cdr3_nt: TGTGCCAGCAGTACCCCCCCTAGCGGGGGGCCGTCGGGGGAGCTGTTTTTT

v_call: TRBV6-1
d_call: TRBD2
j_call: TRBJ2-1
clone_size: once
cdr3_aa: CASSPRVGGINEQFF
cdr3_nt: TGTGCCAGCAGTCCAAGGGTGGGGGGGATCAATGAGCAGTTCTTC

v_call: TRBV28
d_call: TRBD1
j_call: TRBJ1-4
clone_size: -
cdr3_aa: CASSSDDRATNEKLFF
cdr3_nt: TGTGCCAGCAGTTCGGACGACAGGGCCACTAATGAAAAACTGTTTTTT

v_call: TRBV6-1
d_call: -
j_call: TRBJ2-5
clone_size: -
cdr3_aa: CASSTQTDQETQYF
cdr3_nt: TGTGCCAGCAGTACCCAGACAGACCAAGAGACCCAGTACTTC

v_call: TRBV6-1
d_call: -
j_call: TRBJ1-1
clone_size: -
cdr3_aa: CASSEFVRVDTEAFF
cdr3_nt: TGTGCCAGCAGTGAATTCGTCAGGGTAGATACTGAAGCTTTCTTT

v_call: TRBV27
d_call: -
j_call: TRBJ2-3
clone_size: -
cdr3_aa: CASSLAGKRNTQYF
cdr3_nt: TGTGCCAGCAGTTTGGCCGGGAAGAGGAATACGCAGTATTTT

v_call: TRBV7-9
d_call: TRBD2
j_call: TRBJ2-3
clone_size: -
cdr3_aa: CASSPSPGGQLDTQYF
cdr3_nt: TGTGCCAGCAGCCCGAGCCCGGGGGGGCAGCTAGATACGCAGTATTTT

v_call: TRBV4-3
d_call: -
j_call: TRBJ2-5
clone_size: -
cdr3_aa: CASSQGQRETQYF
cdr3_nt: TGCGCCAGCAGCCAAGGTCAACGGGAGACCCAGTACTTC

v_call: TRBV15
d_call: TRBD1
j_call: TRBJ2-1
clone_size: -
cdr3_aa: CATSNRGFGLNEQFF
cdr3_nt: TGTGCCACCAGCAACAGGGGGTTTGGACTCAATGAGCAGTTCTTC

v_call: TRBV4-1
d_call: TRBD1
j_call: TRBJ1-4
clone_size: -
cdr3_aa: CASSQLGGQLNEKLFF
cdr3_nt: TGCGCCAGCAGCCAATTAGGGGGACAGCTTAATGAAAAACTGTTTTTT

v_call: TRBV6-6
d_call: -
j_call: TRBJ1-5
clone_size: -
cdr3_aa: CASSYMGGHQPQHF
cdr3_nt: TGTGCCAGCAGTTACATGGGGGGTCATCAGCCCCAGCATTTT

v_call: TRBV5-6
d_call: TRBD2
j_call: TRBJ2-7
clone_size: -
cdr3_aa: CASSFKAGIQPYEQYF
cdr3_nt: TGTGCCAGCAGCTTCAAAGCGGGAATCCAACCCTACGAGCAGTACTTC

v_call: TRBV25-1
d_call: -
j_call: TRBJ2-1
clone_size: -
cdr3_aa: CASSQQEGGDEQFF
cdr3_nt: TGTGCCAGCAGCCAACAAGAGGGCGGGGATGAGCAGTTCTTC

v_call: TRBV6-1
d_call: -
j_call: TRBJ1-6
clone_size: -
cdr3_aa: CASTSYNSPLHF
cdr3_nt: TGTGCCAGCACCAGTTATAATTCCCCCCTCCACTTT

v_call: TRBV30
d_call: TRBD1
j_call: TRBJ1-5
clone_size: once
cdr3_aa: CAWRYQGAEGNEPQHF
cdr3_nt: TGTGCCTGGAGGTACCAGGGGGCGGAGGGGAATGAGCCCCAGCATTTT

v_call: TRBV4-3
d_call: -
j_call: TRBJ2-7
clone_size: -
cdr3_aa: CASSQASGAGYEQYF
cdr3_nt: TGCGCCAGCAGCCAAGCGTCGGGAGCGGGCTACGAGCAGTACTTC

v_call: TRBV5-6
d_call: -
j_call: TRBJ2-7
clone_size: -
cdr3_aa: CASNPKTGPSYEQYF
cdr3_nt: TGTGCCAGCAACCCAAAGACAGGACCTTCCTACGAGCAGTACTTC

v_call: TRBV28
d_call: -
j_call: TRBJ2-3
clone_size: -
cdr3_aa: CAWKTGTLPGTQYF
cdr3_nt: TGTGCCTGGAAAACCGGGACTCTCCCGGGTACGCAGTATTTT

v_call: TRBV25-1
d_call: -
j_call: TRBJ1-5
clone_size: -
cdr3_aa: CASSDRGGDAQHF
cdr3_nt: TGTGCCAGCAGTGATCGGGGGGGGGACGCCCAGCATTTT

v_call: TRBV5-6
d_call: TRBD1
j_call: TRBJ1-5
clone_size: -
cdr3_aa: CASSLTGTGNQPQHF
cdr3_nt: TGTGCCAGCAGCTTAACCGGGACAGGCAATCAGCCCCAGCATTTT

v_call: TRBV6-1
d_call: TRBD1
j_call: TRBJ1-2
clone_size: -
cdr3_aa: CASSERLTGLDGYTF
cdr3_nt: TGTGCCAGCAGTGAACGGTTGACAGGGCTGGATGGCTACACCTTC

v_call: TRBV15
d_call: -
j_call: TRBJ1-6
clone_size: -
cdr3_aa: CATSRVSSYNSPLHF
cdr3_nt: TGTGCCACCAGCAGAGTGAGCTCCTATAATTCACCCCTCCACTTT

v_call: TRBV7-2
d_call: -
j_call: TRBJ2-4
clone_size: -
cdr3_aa: CASSLQGLAKNIQYF
cdr3_nt: TGTGCCAGCAGCTTACAGGGTCTAGCCAAAAACATTCAGTACTTC

v_call: TRBV11-2
d_call: TRBD2
j_call: TRBJ2-7
clone_size: -
cdr3_aa: CASTTERASGGYEQYF
cdr3_nt: TGTGCCAGCACCACAGAGAGGGCTAGCGGGGGTTACGAGCAGTACTTC

v_call: TRBV27
d_call: TRBD2
j_call: TRBJ2-2
clone_size: -
cdr3_aa: CASSLGLGGSTGELFF
cdr3_nt: TGTGCCAGCAGTTTAGGGCTGGGCGGGAGCACCGGGGAGCTGTTTTTT

v_call: TRBV5-1
d_call: -
j_call: TRBJ1-1
clone_size: -
cdr3_aa: CASSTGAEAFF
cdr3_nt: TGCGCCAGCAGCACGGGAGCTGAAGCTTTCTTT

v_call: TRBV5-1
d_call: TRBD1
j_call: TRBJ2-3
clone_size: once
cdr3_aa: CASSPGTGIADTQYF
cdr3_nt: TGCGCCAGCAGCCCCGGGACAGGGATCGCAGATACGCAGTATTTT

v_call: TRBV6-4
d_call: -
j_call: TRBJ2-2
clone_size: -
cdr3_aa: CASKAVTGELFF
cdr3_nt: TGTGCCAGCAAGGCGGTCACCGGGGAGCTGTTTTTT

v_call: TRBV4-3
d_call: TRBD2
j_call: TRBJ2-4
clone_size: -
cdr3_aa: CASSQKGGTSGAKNIQYF
cdr3_nt: TGCGCCAGCAGCCAAAAGGGAGGGACTAGCGGAGCCAAAAACATTCAGTACTTC

v_call: TRBV1
d_call: -
j_call: TRBJ2-2
clone_size: once
cdr3_aa: CTSSQSLGQRPVTGELFF
cdr3_nt: TGCACCAGCAGCCAATCCTTAGGACAGCGCCCGGTCACCGGGGAGCTGTTTTTT

v_call: TRBV9
d_call: TRBD2
j_call: TRBJ2-7
clone_size: -
cdr3_aa: CASSVGAAGGSYEQYF
cdr3_nt: TGTGCCAGCAGCGTTGGGGCCGCGGGGGGCTCCTACGAGCAGTACTTC

v_call: TRBV28
d_call: -
j_call: TRBJ2-5
clone_size: -
cdr3_aa: CASSCREGDSNQETQYF
cdr3_nt: TGTGCCAGCAGTTGCCGGGAGGGGGACAGCAACCAAGAGACCCAGTACTTC

v_call: TRBV4-1
d_call: -
j_call: TRBJ2-5
clone_size: -
cdr3_aa: CASSPYRRGRGGETQYF
cdr3_nt: TGCGCCAGCAGCCCCTACCGCAGGGGCAGGGGAGGGGAGACCCAGTACTTC

v_call: TRBV19
d_call: -
j_call: TRBJ2-5
clone_size: -
cdr3_aa: CASSPAAGGETQYF
cdr3_nt: TGTGCCAGTAGTCCAGCGGCCGGAGGAGAGACCCAGTACTTC

v_call: TRBV18
d_call: TRBD1
j_call: TRBJ2-3
clone_size: -
cdr3_aa: CASSPPVQGKDTQYF
cdr3_nt: TGTGCCAGCTCACCACCGGTACAGGGGAAAGATACGCAGTATTTT

v_call: TRBV6-5
d_call: -
j_call: TRBJ1-5
clone_size: few
cdr3_aa: CASSSKPPRGDQPQHF
cdr3_nt: TGTGCCAGCAGTTCCAAACCCCCTAGGGGCGATCAGCCCCAGCATTTT

v_call: TRBV27
d_call: TRBD2
j_call: TRBJ2-7
clone_size: -
cdr3_aa: CASRPDRPSRGGQSTYEQYF
cdr3_nt: TGTGCCAGCAGACCGGACAGGCCATCGCGGGGGGGACAATCCACCTACGAGCAGTACTTC

v_call: TRBV6-5
d_call: TRBD1
j_call: TRBJ1-2
clone_size: -
cdr3_aa: CASSYIDRGINYGYTF
cdr3_nt: TGTGCCAGCAGTTACATCGACAGGGGAATTAACTATGGCTACACCTTC

v_call: TRBV7-2
d_call: TRBD2
j_call: TRBJ2-7
clone_size: -
cdr3_aa: CASSLIAGDPSYEQYF
cdr3_nt: TGTGCCAGCAGCTTAATAGCGGGGGACCCAAGCTACGAGCAGTACTTC

v_call: TRBV7-2
d_call: -
j_call: TRBJ1-2
clone_size: -
cdr3_aa: CASSLRSSPRHPNNYGYTF
cdr3_nt: TGTGCCAGCAGCTTAAGGTCTAGCCCCCGACACCCTAATAACTATGGCTACACCTTC

v_call: TRBV7-9
d_call: TRBD1
j_call: TRBJ1-1
clone_size: -
cdr3_aa: CASSSNLGQGGSNTEAFF
cdr3_nt: TGTGCCAGCAGCTCAAACCTAGGACAGGGAGGTTCGAACACTGAAGCTTTCTTT

v_call: TRBV6-4
d_call: -
j_call: TRBJ2-2
clone_size: few
cdr3_aa: CASSEDSCGELFF
cdr3_nt: TGTGCCAGCAGTGAGGACAGTTGCGGGGAGCTGTTTTTT

v_call: TRBV30
d_call: -
j_call: TRBJ1-5
clone_size: -
cdr3_aa: CAWSVPRGGLINQPQHF
cdr3_nt: TGTGCCTGGAGTGTACCCCGGGGAGGGCTGATCAATCAGCCCCAGCATTTT

v_call: TRBV30
d_call: TRBD1
j_call: TRBJ1-2
clone_size: once
cdr3_aa: CAWSPRGRYYGYTF
cdr3_nt: TGTGCCTGGAGTCCCAGGGGGCGGTACTATGGCTACACCTTC

v_call: TRBV19
d_call: TRBD2
j_call: TRBJ2-1
clone_size: once
cdr3_aa: CASSPTQREGHYNEQFF
cdr3_nt: TGTGCCAGTAGTCCTACCCAGCGGGAGGGACATTACAATGAGCAGTTCTTC